These T cell receptor beta chains were read from a single sample in a study of blood T cells in healthy people across ages. TCRdb re-derived calls from the 5' RACE reads in MiXCR, one entry per CDR3 protein. The sample lists 1.5 million to 1.8 million distinct CDR3 sequences, 42% seen once, with more than 4% in the top ten. The sequenced material came from blood. These receptors came from a woman aged 18-35 years in good health. Each CDR3 is given with its conserved first and last residue. Fields, in order: V gene, clone size, J gene, D gene, CDR3 protein, CDR3 DNA. D genes are given only for firm matches. Where a row states a size, it is once, few, many or the class of an expanded clone; other rows omit it.

V: TRBV9; size: -; J: TRBJ2-3; D: -; CDR3: CASSTKAGTSTDTQYF; DNA: TGTGCCAGCAGCACCAAGGCAGGGACTAGCACAGATACGCAGTATTTT
V: TRBV12-3/TRBV12-4; size: -; J: TRBJ1-4; D: -; CDR3: CASSFAGGGEKLFF; DNA: TGTGCCAGCAGTTTTGCGGGGGGAGGAGAAAAACTGTTTTTT
V: TRBV27; size: -; J: TRBJ1-1; D: TRBD1; CDR3: CASKTGGSNTEAFF; DNA: TGTGCCAGCAAGACAGGGGGTTCGAACACTGAAGCTTTCTTT
V: TRBV18; size: few; J: TRBJ1-1; D: TRBD1; CDR3: CASSSDRATEAFF; DNA: TGTGCCAGCAGCTCGGACAGGGCCACTGAAGCTTTCTTT
V: TRBV12-3/TRBV12-4; size: few; J: TRBJ2-3; D: TRBD2; CDR3: CASSPGLAGGYSDTQYF; DNA: TGTGCCAGCAGTCCCGGACTAGCGGGAGGGTACTCAGATACGCAGTATTTT
V: TRBV9; size: -; J: TRBJ2-1; D: -; CDR3: CASSVDGVYNEQFF; DNA: TGTGCCAGCAGCGTAGACGGGGTCTACAATGAGCAGTTCTTC
V: TRBV14; size: -; J: TRBJ1-6; D: -; CDR3: CASSQNTGYSPLHF; DNA: TGTGCCAGCAGCCAAAACACGGGGTATTCACCCCTCCACTTT
V: TRBV12-3/TRBV12-4; size: -; J: TRBJ1-1; D: -; CDR3: CASSLVNPWTEAFF; DNA: TGTGCCAGCAGTTTAGTCAATCCCTGGACTGAAGCTTTCTTT
V: TRBV2; size: -; J: TRBJ2-5; D: TRBD2; CDR3: CASRKGAGSETQYF; DNA: TGTGCCAGCAGAAAGGGAGCGGGATCTGAGACCCAGTACTTC
V: TRBV18; size: -; J: TRBJ1-3; D: -; CDR3: CASSPPSVGNTIYF; DNA: TGTGCCAGCTCACCACCTTCGGTTGGAAACACCATATATTTT
V: TRBV6-2/TRBV6-3; size: -; J: TRBJ1-5; D: TRBD1; CDR3: CASSPDRGINQPQHF; DNA: TGTGCCAGCAGCCCCGACAGGGGCATAAATCAGCCCCAGCATTTT
V: TRBV4-2; size: -; J: TRBJ2-7; D: TRBD1; CDR3: CASSQEVTGTARSSYEQYF; DNA: TGTGCCAGCAGCCAAGAAGTGACCGGGACAGCAAGGAGCTCCTACGAGCAGTACTTC
V: TRBV28; size: -; J: TRBJ2-7; D: TRBD2; CDR3: CASRRTSGGNEQYF; DNA: TGTGCCAGCAGACGGACTAGCGGGGGGAACGAGCAGTACTTC
V: TRBV6-2/TRBV6-3; size: -; J: TRBJ2-7; D: TRBD2; CDR3: CASDAGGPLSYEQYF; DNA: TGTGCCAGCGACGCGGGAGGGCCTCTGTCCTACGAGCAGTACTTC
V: TRBV30; size: few; J: TRBJ2-7; D: -; CDR3: CAWSGERGSYEQYF; DNA: TGTGCCTGGAGTGGAGAGCGCGGATCCTACGAGCAGTACTTC
V: TRBV29-1; size: -; J: TRBJ1-4; D: TRBD1; CDR3: CSVEGQGLEKLFF; DNA: TGCAGCGTGGAGGGACAGGGCTTAGAAAAACTGTTTTTT
V: TRBV20-1; size: once; J: TRBJ1-1; D: TRBD1; CDR3: CSARTQDRGITEAFF; DNA: TGCAGTGCTAGAACACAGGACAGGGGGATCACTGAAGCTTTCTTT
V: TRBV29-1; size: few; J: TRBJ2-3; D: TRBD1; CDR3: CSVVDRASTDTQYF; DNA: TGCAGCGTTGTTGACAGGGCTAGCACAGATACGCAGTATTTT
V: TRBV20-1; size: -; J: TRBJ2-7; D: -; CDR3: CSVQRSGPYYEQYF; DNA: TGCAGTGTCCAGAGGTCAGGGCCTTACTACGAGCAGTACTTC
V: TRBV4-3; size: few; J: TRBJ1-4; D: -; CDR3: CASSQDALGDLGEKLFF; DNA: TGCGCCAGCAGCCAAGATGCTTTAGGGGACCTGGGGGAAAAACTGTTTTTT
V: TRBV7-9; size: -; J: TRBJ1-2; D: TRBD1; CDR3: CASSHLDRDYGYTF; DNA: TGTGCCAGCAGCCATCTGGACAGGGACTATGGCTACACCTTC
V: TRBV5-5; size: few; J: TRBJ2-3; D: TRBD2; CDR3: CASSWTSPDTQYF; DNA: TGTGCCAGCAGCTGGACTAGCCCAGATACGCAGTATTTT
V: TRBV4-3; size: many; J: TRBJ2-7; D: -; CDR3: CASSQGETGYEQYF; DNA: TGCGCCAGCAGCCAAGGAGAGACAGGCTACGAGCAGTACTTC
V: TRBV20-1; size: few; J: TRBJ1-5; D: -; CDR3: CSAGGVPNQPQHF; DNA: TGCAGTGCGGGGGGTGTGCCGAATCAGCCCCAGCATTTT
V: TRBV20-1; size: -; J: TRBJ2-1; D: -; CDR3: CSASGSHYNEQFF; DNA: TGCAGTGCTAGCGGGAGCCATTACAATGAGCAGTTCTTC
V: TRBV28; size: few; J: TRBJ2-1; D: -; CDR3: CASSSLTRSVWTNEQFF; DNA: TGTGCCAGCAGTTCCCTCACCCGTTCGGTGTGGACAAACGAGCAGTTCTTC
V: TRBV7-2; size: many; J: TRBJ2-7; D: TRBD1; CDR3: CASSPGTGLYEQYF; DNA: TGCGCCAGCAGCCCCGGGACAGGGCTCTACGAGCAGTACTTC